This passage covers 26 T cell receptor beta chains from one sample sequenced in a study of T cell changes during pregnancy in multiple sclerosis. Generated by immunoSEQ multiplex PCR, the TCRdb table keeps only in-frame clones and is missing some. The table includes 36,000 or so clones, approximately 92% detected once. The sequenced sample was PBMCs (not recorded whether the cells were cultured). Receptors were obtained from a female donor with multiple sclerosis, enrolled in a pregnancy study.

This rearrangement joins TRBV6-5 to TRBJ2-2, with no clear D. CDR3 length: 16 amino acids. Per germline, CDR1 MNHEY and CDR2 SVGAGI. The V end was cut by 2 bases, the J end by 6 bases, with 16 bases between. This chain's CDR3 is CASSYPQGYGAGELFF. For the CDR3, the DNA is TGTGCCAGCAGTTACCCCCAAGGTTACGGCGCCGGGGAGCTGTTTTTT.

V is TRBV2 and J is TRBJ1-4; no clear D gene. The CDR3 totals 13 residues. The V and J ends lost 4 bases and 8 bases respectively, with 11 bases between them. Per germline, CDR1 SNHLY and CDR2 FYNNEI. CDR3 coding DNA: TGTGCCAGCAGTGTGGACTCCCAAGAAAAACTGTTTTTT. This encodes CASSVDSQEKLFF. Full variable domain (remainder filled in from reference TRBV2 and TRBJ1-4): EPEVTQTPSHQVTQMGQEVILRCVPISNHLYFYWYRQILGQKVEFLVSFYNNEISEKSEIFDDQFSVERPDGSNFTLKIRSTKLEDSAMYFCASSVDSQEKLFFGSGTQLSVL.

This chain connects TRBV4-2 to TRBJ1-2; tentative D call: TRBD1 (5 bases). Germline-derived CDR1 and CDR2 are LGHNA and YNFKEQ. The CDR3 covers 15 residues. Deletions cut 0 bases from V and 3 bases from J, with 11 bases between. The CDR3 nucleotides are TGTGCCAGCAGCCAAGACAGGGATGTGCACTATGGCTACACCTTC. Amino acid sequence: CASSQDRDVHYGYTF.

V gene TRBV4-1 combines with J gene TRBJ1-4, with D hard to call. Trimming shortened V by 4 bases and J by 5 bases, and 14 bases separated the two germline ends. In germline, CDR1 is MGHRA, CDR2 YSYEKL. The CDR3 totals 15 residues. The chain's CDR3 is CASSRLHGTNEKLFF. For the CDR3, the DNA is TGCGCCAGCAGCCGATTACATGGAACCAATGAAAAACTGTTTTTT.

CDR3 residues: CASSSPGPIGLTAEAFF. The CDR3 bases are TGTGCCAGCAGTTCCCCGGGACCCATCGGACTAACCGCTGAAGCTTTCTTT. The V gene is TRBV28, the J gene TRBJ1-1, with a tentative D call TRBD1 (5 bases). The CDR3 totals 17 residues. Trimming removed 4 bases at V and 6 bases at J, with 24 bases between. Germline CDR1 is MDHEN and CDR2 is SYDVKM.

Here the CDR3 DNA reads TGTGCCAGCAGCTTAGCCTGGCTAGCGCACCAAGAGACCCAGTACTTC. Encoded protein: CASSLAWLAHQETQYF. The chain recombines TRBV7-2 with TRBJ2-5, with a weak D call TRBD2 (6 bases). Trimming removed 0 bases at V and 0 bases at J, with 11 bases between. The CDR3 is 16 residues long. Germline CDR1 reads SGHTA; CDR2 reads FQGNSA.

The chain recombines TRBV30 with TRBJ2-3, with D unresolved. Deletions cut 7 bases from V and 2 bases from J, with 13 bases between. Germline-derived CDR1 and CDR2 are GTSNPN and SVGIG (reference sequence). This CDR3 has 13 residues. Here the CDR3 reads CALTPGPTDTQYF. The CDR3 coding sequence is TGTGCCTTGACTCCAGGCCCCACAGATACGCAGTATTTT.

The chain joins TRBV11-2 to TRBJ1-1; D is uncertain. Deletions cut 1 base from V and 6 bases from J, with 15 bases between. There are 15 residues in the CDR3. Germline V CDR1 and CDR2: SGHAT, FQNNGV. CDR3 bases: TGTGCCAGCAGCTTAGTCTCGGGGTTGTACGCTGAAGCTTTCTTT. This codes for CASSLVSGLYAEAFF.

The chain combines TRBV11-2 with TRBJ2-1, with TRBD2 matching 7 bases. From germline, CDR1 is SGHAT and CDR2 FQNNGV. The trim removed 0 bases at V and 3 bases at J, leaving 5 bases unmatched. The CDR3 extends over 16 amino acids. The CDR3 loop reads CASSLDLGGGYNEQFF. The CDR3, as DNA: TGTGCCAGCAGCTTAGATCTCGGCGGGGGCTACAATGAGCAGTTCTTC.

The chain employs TRBV19 and TRBJ2-4; D remains ambiguous. V lost 3 bases and J lost 9, with 21 bases in between. The CDR3 consists of 16 residues. The germline gives CDR1 LNHDA, CDR2 SQIVND (reference sequence). CDR3 loop: CASSMLSFGYGSIQYF. CDR3 nucleotide sequence: TGTGCCAGTAGTATGTTAAGTTTCGGGTATGGAAGCATTCAGTACTTC.

This clone turned up a few times. The genes are TRBV6-5 and TRBJ1-1; D is unresolved. V shed 11 bases and J shed 1 base, with 8 bases lying between them. Germline V gene sequence: CDR1 MNHEY, CDR2 SVGAGI. CDR3 length: 11 amino acids. The CDR3 region is CASWRNTEAFF. The CDR3 coding sequence is TGTGCCTCCTGGAGGAACACTGAAGCTTTCTTT.

V and J are TRBV5-1 and TRBJ1-1, with D unclear. The V gene's germline CDR1 is SGHRS and CDR2 YFSETQ. V was clipped by 4 bases and J by 1 base, with 23 bases between them. This CDR3 is built from 18 residues. The CDR3 spells CASSEYNRPGRGNTEAFF. CDR3 coding DNA: TGCGCCAGCAGCGAATACAACAGACCCGGACGTGGGAACACTGAAGCTTTCTTT. Full variable domain (missing parts from reference TRBV5-1 and TRBJ1-1): KAGVTQTPRYLIKTRGQQVTLSCSPISGHRSVSWYQQTPGQGLQFLFEYFSETQRNKGNFPGRFSGRQFSNSRSEMNVSTLELGDSALYLCASSEYNRPGRGNTEAFFGQGTRLTVV.

The V and J genes are TRBV7-3 and TRBJ2-5; the D gene could be TRBD1 or TRBD2 (5 bases each). V was clipped by 4 bases and J by 5 bases, with 17 bases between them. The CDR3 is 15 amino acids. Germline V lookup: CDR1 SGHTA, CDR2 FQGTGA. The CDR3 DNA follows: TGTGCCAGCAGCTATGGGGGTGGTAGTAAGGAGACCCAGTACTTC. This sequence encodes CASSYGGGSKETQYF.

The V gene is TRBV30, the J gene TRBJ2-7; perhaps TRBD1 as D (5 bases). The CDR3 has 13 residues. Germline CDR1 GTSNPN, CDR2 SVGIG (reference sequence). The ends were cut back, 5 bases at V and 6 bases at J, with 17 bases in the middle. The CDR3, as DNA: TGTGCCTGGGAATCGGACACCCGTCGCGAGCAGTACTTC. The encoded protein is CAWESDTRREQYF.

The CDR3 loop reads CASSTDRAPSEAFF. DNA for the CDR3: TGTGCCAGCAGCACGGACAGGGCGCCTTCCGAAGCTTTCTTT. The chain couples TRBV27 to TRBJ1-1; 8 positions match TRBD1. With 6 bases clipped from V and 8 bases from J, the junction kept 11 bases outside the gene matches. CDR3 length: 14 amino acids. Germline CDR1 and CDR2: MNHEY and SMNVEV (reference sequence).

The chain couples TRBV6-5 to TRBJ2-3; D might be TRBD2 (7 bases). Trimming removed 7 bases from V and 3 bases from J, with 11 bases in between. The CDR3 extends over 13 amino acids. Germline CDR1 is MNHEY and CDR2 is SVGAGI. The CDR3 spells CASTRGGTDTQYF. The CDR3, as DNA: TGTGCCAGCACCAGGGGAGGGACAGATACGCAGTATTTT.

This chain links TRBV5-1 with TRBJ1-1, with 9 bases matching TRBD1. The CDR3 runs 14 residues. The trim removed 6 bases at V and 5 bases at J, leaving 8 bases unmatched. Germline-derived CDR1 and CDR2 are SGHRS and YFSETQ. In nucleotides, the CDR3 is TGCGCCAGCATCGCCGGGACAGGGCATACTGAAGCTTTCTTT. This encodes CASIAGTGHTEAFF.

V and J are TRBV10-3 and TRBJ2-5; the match to TRBD2 covers 12 bases. Looked up from germline, CDR1 is ENHRY and CDR2 is SYGVKD. The CDR3 length is 16 residues. V shed 3 bases and J 5 bases; nucleotides not matched to a gene: 7. The CDR3 bases are TGTGCCATCAGTGAACCGACTAGCGGGAGCAGGGAGACCCAGTACTTC. The encoded protein is CAISEPTSGSRETQYF.

A remark on this clone: One end of the junction does not line up with germline, which may come from a read error. This chain uses TRBV4-2 with TRBJ2-2, with D unresolved. CDR1 and CDR2 from the germline V gene are LGHNA and YNFKEQ. CDR3 length: 15 residues. CDR3 sequence (DNA): TGTGCCAGCAGCCACCCCGGCCCGAACCCCGGGGAGCTGTTTTTT. Translating it yields CASSHPGPNPGELFF.

The V call is TRBV9, the J call TRBJ1-5, with TRBD1 matching over 7 bases. CDR1 and CDR2 (germline): SGDLS, YYNGEE. There are 14 residues in the CDR3. The trim removed 3 bases at V and 3 bases at J, leaving 3 bases unmatched. CDR3 residues: CASSAGQTNQPQHF. CDR3 coding DNA: TGTGCCAGCAGCGCGGGACAGACCAATCAGCCCCAGCATTTT. Looking up the rest from reference TRBV9 and TRBJ1-5 gives the full variable domain: DSGVTQTPKHLITATGQRVTLRCSPRSGDLSVYWYQQSLDQGLQFLIQYYNGEERAKGNILERFSAQQFPDLHSELNLSSLELGDSALYFCASSAGQTNQPQHFGDGTRLSIL.

The rearrangement joins TRBV30 to TRBJ1-4, with TRBD1 identical over 9 bases. This CDR3 is built from 14 residues. V gave up 5 bases and J gave up 7 bases; unmatched junction bases: 8. The germline V gene has CDR1 GTSNPN and CDR2 SVGIG (reference sequence). The CDR3 protein is CAWEEDRGGEKLFF. The CDR3 DNA is TGTGCCTGGGAGGAGGACAGGGGAGGTGAAAAACTGTTTTTT.

The chain is built from TRBV6-6 and TRBJ1-1; 8 nucleotides line up with TRBD1. CDR3 size: 14 residues. With 5 bases clipped from V and 3 bases from J, the junction kept 5 bases outside the gene matches. The germline CDR1 and CDR2 sequences are MNHNY and SVGAGI (reference sequence). CDR3 DNA sequence: TGTGCCAGCAGTACAACGACAGGGGACACTGAAGCTTTCTTT. It yields the protein CASSTTTGDTEAFF.

The J gene is TRBJ2-1, the V gene TRBV5-6, with 7 nucleotides matching TRBD2. CDR1 and CDR2 from the germline V gene are SGHDT and YYEEEE. Trimming at V came to 2 bases and at J to 4 bases, leaving 3 bases not matched to a gene. The CDR3 contains 14 residues. As DNA, the CDR3 is TGTGCCAGCAGCTTCGGGGACTATTACAATGAGCAGTTCTTC. Its protein is CASSFGDYYNEQFF. Full variable domain (rest looked up from reference TRBV5-6 and TRBJ2-1): DAGVTQSPTHLIKTRGQQVTLRCSPKSGHDTVSWYQQALGQGPQFIFQYYEEEERQRGNFPDRFSGHQFPNYSSELNVNALLLGDSALYLCASSFGDYYNEQFFGPGTRLTVL.

The rearrangement joins TRBV5-1 to TRBJ1-3; weak D call: TRBD1 (6 bases). Germline V lookup: CDR1 SGHRS, CDR2 YFSETQ. V lost 2 bases and J 8 bases, leaving 17 bases between the germline ends. The CDR3 runs to 15 residues. In DNA, the CDR3 is TGCGCCAGCAGCTTTGGCAGGGGAGGTTTCGACACCATATATTTT. Its translation is CASSFGRGGFDTIYF.

The chain is built from TRBV28 and TRBJ1-2; TRBD1 is a possible D gene (5 bases). This CDR3 spans 13 amino acids. V lost 7 bases to trimming and J lost 8 bases, with 17 bases between them. CDR1 and CDR2 (germline): MDHEN, SYDVKM. The CDR3 DNA sequence: TGTGCCAGCACCGCTCCGGGGACGCGGGGCTACACCTTC. Amino acid sequence: CASTAPGTRGYTF.

The J gene is TRBJ1-4, the V gene TRBV25-1; D ambiguous. The V gene's germline CDR1 is MGHDK and CDR2 SYGVNS. Trimming pared 5 bases from V and 3 bases from J, leaving 4 bases between. This CDR3 contains 12 residues. The CDR3 here is CASSRANEKLFF. The CDR3 nucleotides are TGTGCCAGCAGTAGGGCTAATGAAAAACTGTTTTTT.